The 3 T cell receptor beta chains reported below all come from one sample, sequenced in a study of OX40 agonist ivuxolimab in advanced cancers. Libraries were prepared by immunoSEQ multiplex PCR; TCRdb keeps only in-frame clonotypes and omits some of them. The data show about 66,000 clones, roughly 77% seen once. The specimen comprised CD4+ or CD8+ T cells sorted from blood, sampled in a trial of the OX40 agonist ivuxolimab. Receptor source: an adult with an advanced solid tumor such as melanoma, head and neck, liver or kidney cancer.

The rearrangement links TRBV11-2 to TRBJ1-3; D is unclear. Germline CDR1 is SGHAT and CDR2 is FQNNGV. V lost 2 bases to trimming and J lost 0 bases, with 11 bases between them. This CDR3 is built from 16 residues. The CDR3 protein is CASSLLTGDSGNTIYF. CDR3 nucleotide sequence: TGTGCCAGCAGCTTACTTACGGGAGACTCTGGAAACACCATATATTTT. Full variable domain (rest looked up from reference TRBV11-2 and TRBJ1-3): EAGVAQSPRYKIIEKRQSVAFWCNPISGHATLYWYQQILGQGPKLLIQFQNNGVVDDSQLPKDRFSAERLKGVDSTLKIQPAKLEDSAVYLCASSLLTGDSGNTIYFGEGSWLTVV.

This chain links TRBV9 with TRBJ2-2; maybe TRBD2 (5 bases). The CDR3 is 14 amino acids. V lost 4 bases and J lost 7, with 14 bases in between. CDR1 is SGDLS and CDR2 is YYNGEE in the germline V gene. The CDR3 is CASSPGLGDGELFF. For the CDR3, the DNA is TGTGCCAGCAGCCCAGGACTGGGCGACGGGGAGCTGTTTTTT.

This chain uses TRBV5-1 with TRBJ1-1; TRBD1 matches 11 bases. The V segment lost 4 bases and the J segment 4 bases; nucleotides outside the gene matches: 3. This CDR3 spans 14 amino acids. Germline V gene lookup returns CDR1 SGHRS and CDR2 YFSETQ. CDR3 nucleotides: TGCGCCAGCAGCCCCGGGACAGGGGGCACTGAAGCTTTCTTT. Its translation is CASSPGTGGTEAFF.